The rows below give T cell receptor beta chains drawn from one sample of a study of blood T cell repertoires in COVID-19. The repertoire was sequenced with immunoSEQ multiplex PCR; TCRdb's copy has only in-frame clones and lacks some. The sample consists of some 330,000 clones, around 87% of them appearing once. The sample was PBMCs or T cells enriched from blood (not recorded which). These receptors all stem from a man aged 35-49 years in a cohort exposed to, infected with or recovered from COVID-19 (not recorded which). The CDR3 runs from the conserved cysteine through the conserved F or W. Each record gives: clone size, V gene, D gene, J gene, CDR3 DNA, CDR3 protein. A D gene is named only where the DNA matches it firmly. Clone size is shown for a subset of rows, as once, few, many or a class of expanded clone.

NA	TRBV6-5	NA	TRBJ1-2	TGTGCCAGCAGTTACAACAGGGATAACTATGGCTACACCTTC	CASSYNRDNYGYTF
NA	TRBV5-4	NA	TRBJ1-6	TGTGCCAGCAGCTCAAAAGGGGGGGGACCCAATAGTCGGATTTCACCCCTCCACTTT	CASSSKGGGPNSRISPLHF
once	TRBV29-1	NA	TRBJ2-2	TGCAGCGTTGGCGCGAACACCGGGGAGCTGTTTTTT	CSVGANTGELFF
NA	TRBV7-8	NA	TRBJ2-2	TGTGCCAGCAGCTTAAGGGGATCCTGGGTGGACACCGGGGAGCTGTTTTTT	CASSLRGSWVDTGELFF
NA	TRBV5-8	TRBD2	TRBJ2-1	TGTGCCAGCAGCTTGGTTCTCGGCGGGAGGGCCTACAATGAGCAGTTCTTC	CASSLVLGGRAYNEQFF
NA	TRBV28	NA	TRBJ1-6	TGTGCCAGCATTTCGGGGGTCAATTCACCCCTCCACTTT	CASISGVNSPLHF
NA	TRBV18	NA	TRBJ2-1	TGTGCCAGCTCACGGGGCGAGGCCGGCTCCTACAATGAGCAGTTCTTC	CASSRGEAGSYNEQFF
few	TRBV19	TRBD1	TRBJ1-2	TGTGCCAGTAGTTCACCCAGGGGGCAAAGCTATGGCTACACCTTC	CASSSPRGQSYGYTF
NA	TRBV27	TRBD1	TRBJ2-7	TGTGCCAGCAGACCTGGACAGGGGGCGTGGGAGCAGTACTTC	CASRPGQGAWEQYF
NA	TRBV2	NA	TRBJ1-1	TGCGCCGGGGGGAACATGAACACTGAAGCTTTCTTT	CAGGNMNTEAFF
NA	TRBV29-1	TRBD2	TRBJ2-1	TGCAGCGTTGAAGGGACTAGCCGTAACAATGAGCAGTTCTTC	CSVEGTSRNNEQFF
NA	TRBV4-1	NA	TRBJ2-1	TGCGCCAGCAGCCACTCCCGGTCGGTGGATGAGCAGTTCTTC	CASSHSRSVDEQFF
NA	TRBV11-3	TRBD2	TRBJ2-1	TGTGCCAGCAGCTGGGGTGCGGGAGAGGGGTACAATGAGCAGTTCTTC	CASSWGAGEGYNEQFF
NA	TRBV2	NA	TRBJ1-5	TGTGCCAGCAGTGAATTGACAGGCAATCAGCCCCAGCATTTT	CASSELTGNQPQHF
NA	TRBV3-1/TRBV3-2	TRBD1	TRBJ1-2	TGTGCCAGCACCCAAGGACAGGAGACTAACTATGGCTACACCTTC	CASTQGQETNYGYTF
NA	TRBV5-4	NA	TRBJ2-2	TGTGCCAGCAGCTTACGGGACTTTTCCGGGGAGCTGTTTTTT	CASSLRDFSGELFF
NA	TRBV5-1	TRBD1	TRBJ1-4	TGCGCCAGCAGCGCCGGGACAGTAACTAATGAAAAACTGTTTTTT	CASSAGTVTNEKLFF
NA	TRBV3-1/TRBV3-2	TRBD2	TRBJ2-5	TGTGCCAGCAGCCAAGAACGGCTAGCGGGAGTAGGGGAGACCCAGTACTTC	CASSQERLAGVGETQYF
NA	TRBV5-4	TRBD2	TRBJ2-3	TGTGCCAGCAGCCTCGGGACTAGCGGGAGGGCGAGCACAGATACGCAGTATTTT	CASSLGTSGRASTDTQYF
NA	TRBV5-1	TRBD2	TRBJ2-3	TGCGCCAGCAGCTTGGTTGTAGCGGGAGTCGGAGATACGCAGTATTTT	CASSLVVAGVGDTQYF
NA	TRBV7-2	TRBD2	TRBJ2-3	TGTGCCAGCAGCTTGGGATTAGCGGGTGATACGCAGTATTTT	CASSLGLAGDTQYF
NA	TRBV14	NA	TRBJ2-4	TGTGCCAGCAGCCAAGCGTCTATTCAGTACTTC	CASSQASIQYF